The 10 T cell receptor beta chains below were found in one sample sequenced in a study of cytomegalovirus exposure and HLA in healthy donors. The PCR made use of 60 Vbeta and 13 Jbeta primers. Sequencing was performed with immunoSEQ multiplex PCR; in TCRdb, only in-frame clones are kept and a portion is missing. The sample shows over 95,000 clones, 82% of them seen only once. Sequencing used PBMCs. The receptors were sampled from a woman under 30 in good health and CMV-seronegative.

The gene calls are TRBV13 and TRBJ1-1, with a tentative D call TRBD1 (6 bases). Trimming stripped 5 bases from V and 1 base from J, with 8 bases between. Germline V gene lookup returns CDR1 PRHDT and CDR2 FYEKMQ (reference sequence). The CDR3 is made up of 13 amino acids. CDR3 DNA: TGTGCCAGCAGCGCGGACAGGAACACTGAAGCTTTCTTT. Protein product: CASSADRNTEAFF. Full variable domain (rest looked up from reference TRBV13 and TRBJ1-1): AAGVIQSPRHLIKEKRETATLKCYPIPRHDTVYWYQQGPGQDPQFLISFYEKMQSDKGSIPDRFSAQQFSDYHSELNMSSLELGDSALYFCASSADRNTEAFFGQGTRLTVV.

The genes are TRBV25-1 and TRBJ1-3; D might be TRBD1 (6 bases). V shed 1 base and J shed 4 bases, with 11 bases lying between them. This CDR3 has 15 amino acids. Germline V gene data show CDR1 as MGHDK and CDR2 as SYGVNS. The chain's CDR3 is CASSELGGVGNTIYF. In DNA form, the CDR3 reads TGTGCCAGCAGTGAATTAGGGGGGGTCGGAAACACCATATATTTT.

This clone was seen only a few times. Written as DNA, the CDR3 is TGTGCCAGCAGTTACGACAGGGGCGGCACTGAAGCTTTCTTT. Its translation: CASSYDRGGTEAFF. The rearrangement uses TRBV6-5 and TRBJ1-1; 8 nucleotides line up with TRBD1. V shed 2 bases and J 4 bases; nucleotides not matched to a gene: 3. From germline, CDR1 is MNHEY and CDR2 SVGAGI. CDR3 length: 14 amino acids.

The chain joins TRBV10-3 to TRBJ1-2; D is unresolved. Between the trimmed V and J ends, which lost 10 bases and 4 bases, there was a span of 16 bases. The CDR3 is 13 amino acids. Germline CDR1 is ENHRY and CDR2 is SYGVKD. The CDR3 region is CATRVVGVYGYTF. As DNA, the CDR3 is TGTGCCACCCGGGTTGTGGGTGTCTATGGCTACACCTTC.

Here the CDR3 DNA reads TGTGCCAGTAGTATAGGAGACTTAAACCAAGAGACCCAGTACTTC. Its translation: CASSIGDLNQETQYF. The V and J genes are TRBV19 and TRBJ2-5; D is unclear. CDR1 is LNHDA, CDR2 SQIVND, per germline (reference sequence). The CDR3 has 15 amino acids. The V end was cut by 1 base, the J end by 0 bases, with 9 bases between.

The genes are TRBV6-5 and TRBJ2-3; maybe TRBD1 (6 bases). The CDR3 is made up of 15 amino acids. Looked up from germline, CDR1 is MNHEY and CDR2 is SVGAGI. The germline V and J ends were trimmed by 7 bases and 8 bases, with 22 bases remaining between them. CDR3 in amino acids: CASTPHRDPPGTQYF. For the CDR3, the DNA is TGTGCCAGCACCCCCCACAGGGATCCCCCCGGTACGCAGTATTTT.

The chain carries TRBV28 and TRBJ2-2, with 7 bases matching TRBD1. This CDR3 is built from 16 residues. Looked up from germline, CDR1 is MDHEN and CDR2 is SYDVKM. V gave up 6 bases and J gave up 0 bases; unmatched junction bases: 7. CDR3 in DNA: TGTGCCAGCAGGGGATATGGACAGGCGAACACCGGGGAGCTGTTTTTT. Its protein product is CASRGYGQANTGELFF.

The chain recombines TRBV28 with TRBJ1-2; no clear D gene. Germline CDR1 is MDHEN and CDR2 is SYDVKM. The CDR3 sequence is 13 residues long. The V and J ends lost 3 bases and 3 bases respectively, with 8 bases between them. The CDR3 region has the DNA TGTGCCAGCAGTTTGGCGGGCGACTATGGCTACACCTTC. This codes for CASSLAGDYGYTF.

The chain uses TRBV9 and TRBJ2-1, with 10 bases lining up with TRBD2. Germline CDR1 SGDLS, CDR2 YYNGEE. Unmatched junction bases numbered 2, after V lost 2 bases and J lost 6 bases. CDR3 length equals 14 residues. The CDR3, as DNA: TGTGCCAGCAGCGTCCGGACTAGCGGCAATGAGCAGTTCTTC. Amino acid sequence: CASSVRTSGNEQFF.

The chain links TRBV5-4 to TRBJ2-7; D might be TRBD1 (6 bases). In germline, CDR1 is SGHNT, CDR2 YYREEE (reference sequence). V lost 0 bases to trimming and J lost 1 base, with 11 bases between them. This CDR3 spans 15 amino acids. In nucleotides, the CDR3 is TGTGCCAGCAGCTTGGGGGGACAACGGTCCTACGAGCAGTACGTC. Amino acids: CASSLGGQRSYEQYV.